This T cell receptor (beta chain) stems from a study of Graves' ophthalmopathy and Graves' hyperthyroidism. For the study at large: Peripheral blood collection took place at initial diagnosis, before any treatment. Whole-study findings and limits: In separating ophthalmopathy from stable hyperthyroidism, a 13-signature model achieved 85% to 90% sensitivity and around 80% specificity.

Germline CDR1 is MNHEY and CDR2 is SVGEGT. The CDR3 length is 18 residues. V lost 7 bases, J lost 0 bases, and 22 bases lay in between. RNA transcripts provided the template for amplifying TCR beta CDR3 regions. The first-round RT-PCR employed HTBI primers together with the Qiagen OneStep RT-PCR kit. A multiplex PCR was then performed as the second round. MiXCR, run by TCRdb on the multiplex PCR reads, gives a single entry per CDR3 protein. The sample carries 300,000 or so distinct CDR3 sequences, about 17% recorded once. Pregnant or lactating patients and those with other autoimmune diseases or uncontrolled infections were excluded. PBMCs had their origin in fresh peripheral blood (around 10 ml). This clonotype was seen many times. What it recognizes is unknown.

This TCR was sampled from an adult man with Graves' ophthalmopathy. This chain links TRBV6-2 or TRBV6-3 with TRBJ1-5; unclear D gene. Sequenced: peripheral blood. Written as DNA, the CDR3 is TGTGCCAGCAACCCTAGCCCGAGGACGGTATATAGCAATCAGCCCCAGCATTTT. Translating gives CASNPSPRTVYSNQPQHF.